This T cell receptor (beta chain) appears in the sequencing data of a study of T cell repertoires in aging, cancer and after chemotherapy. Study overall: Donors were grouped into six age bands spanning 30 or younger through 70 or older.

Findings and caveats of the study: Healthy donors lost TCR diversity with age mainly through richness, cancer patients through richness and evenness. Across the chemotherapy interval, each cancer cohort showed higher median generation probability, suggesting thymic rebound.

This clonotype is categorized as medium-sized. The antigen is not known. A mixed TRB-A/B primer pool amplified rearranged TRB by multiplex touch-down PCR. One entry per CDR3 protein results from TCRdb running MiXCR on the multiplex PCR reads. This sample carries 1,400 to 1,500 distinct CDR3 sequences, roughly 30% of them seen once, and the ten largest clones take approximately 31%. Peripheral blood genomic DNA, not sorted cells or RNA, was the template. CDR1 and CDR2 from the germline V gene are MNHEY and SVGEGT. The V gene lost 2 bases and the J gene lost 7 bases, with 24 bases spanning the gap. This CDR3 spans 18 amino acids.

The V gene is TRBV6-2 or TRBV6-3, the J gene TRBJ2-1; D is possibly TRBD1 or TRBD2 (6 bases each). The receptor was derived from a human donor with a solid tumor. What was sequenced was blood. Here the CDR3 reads CASSYARGGLLLGNEQFF. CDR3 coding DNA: TGTGCCAGCAGTTACGCCAGGGGAGGCCTTCTCTTGGGGAATGAGCAGTTCTTC.